What follows are 14 T cell receptor beta chains derived from one specimen sequenced in a study of blood T cell repertoires in COVID-19 (dated by TCRdb to 2018 to 2021). Library preparation used the immunoSEQ multiplex PCR assay. The immuneACCESS repertoire file appears here via TCRdb, limited to in-frame rearrangements. These files lack a portion of the clones; in checked studies, under half of the deficit traces to unresolved V genes, and the cause of the others is not known. The sample table lists about 160,000 clones, more than 70% of them with a count of one. In total, the top ten clones hold about 11% of the sample. What was sequenced was peripheral blood. The receptors derive from an elderly woman with active or convalescent COVID-19.

The gene calls are TRBV5-4 and TRBJ1-5; D gene unclear. This CDR3 contains 14 residues. V dropped 4 bases and J dropped 4 bases, with 12 bases sitting between them. Germline V gives CDR1 SGHNT, CDR2 YYREEE (reference sequence). CDR3 bases: TGTGCCAGCAGCGCCGGGAACGGAAATCAGCCCCAGCATTTT. It is translated as CASSAGNGNQPQHF. Drawing the rest from reference TRBV5-4 and TRBJ1-5, the complete variable domain is ETGVTQSPTHLIKTRGQQVTLRCSSQSGHNTVSWYQQALGQGPQFIFQYYREEENGRGNFPPRFSGLQFPNYSSELNVNALELDDSALYLCASSAGNGNQPQHFGDGTRLSIL.

The chain has TRBV27 and TRBJ1-6, with D tentatively TRBD1 (6 bases). V was trimmed by 2 bases and J by 7 bases, leaving 12 bases between them. The CDR3 spans 15 residues. From germline, CDR1 is MNHEY and CDR2 SMNVEV (reference sequence). The CDR3: CASSLLGAGNSPLHF. The CDR3 coding sequence is TGTGCCAGCAGTTTACTGGGGGCAGGGAATTCACCCCTCCACTTT.

This clone was found a few times. This chain links TRBV5-1 with TRBJ1-6; TRBD1 is a possible D gene (6 bases). Germline values: CDR1 SGHRS, CDR2 YFSETQ. The CDR3 extends over 15 amino acids. The V end was cut by 2 bases, the J end by 5 bases, with 11 bases between. CDR3 sequence (DNA): TGCGCCAGCAGCTTACAGGGAAGTGATAATTCACCCCTCCACTTT. Translating gives CASSLQGSDNSPLHF.

The chain combines TRBV6-5 with TRBJ2-3; weak D call: TRBD2 (5 bases). V dropped 7 bases and J dropped 1 base, with 12 bases sitting between them. The germline CDR1 and CDR2 sequences are MNHEY and SVGAGI. The CDR3 covers 14 residues. CDR3 in DNA: TGTGCCAGCACATCTAGCCAGGGCACAGATACGCAGTATTTT. Translated: CASTSSQGTDTQYF.

For this clone: In the same sample, other DNA sequences code for this CDR3. The chain's CDR3 is CASSLAGAGTGELFF. Written as DNA, the CDR3 is TGCGCCAGCAGCTTGGCTGGGGCGGGGACCGGGGAGCTGTTTTTT. The V gene is TRBV5-1, the J gene TRBJ2-2; D may be TRBD2 (6 bases). V was clipped by 0 bases and J by 5 bases, with 11 bases between them. This CDR3 comprises 15 residues. Germline CDR1 SGHRS, CDR2 YFSETQ.

This rearrangement joins TRBV23-1 to TRBJ1-2; no clear D. TRBV23-1 belongs to the ORF category, with a function that is uncertain. The ends were cut back, 0 bases at V and 9 bases at J, with 11 bases in the middle. The CDR3 runs to 13 residues. CDR3 DNA: TGCGCCAGCAGTCAATCGAGGGTCCTTCGCTACACCTTC. It codes for CASSQSRVLRYTF.

This clone was picked up a small number of times. The chain recombines TRBV11-2 with TRBJ1-2, with 10 bases lining up with TRBD1. CDR3 length equals 14 residues. CDR1 SGHAT and CDR2 FQNNGV come from the germline V gene. J lost 3 bases, V lost 3 bases, and 1 base had no gene match. The CDR3 sequence is CASSLTGGDYGYTF. Written as DNA, the CDR3 is TGTGCCAGCAGCTTGACAGGGGGCGACTATGGCTACACCTTC.

The sample holds a few counts of this clone. V is TRBV28 and J is TRBJ1-1, with 8 bases identical to TRBD1. Germline V gene sequence: CDR1 MDHEN, CDR2 SYDVKM. Trimming cost V 10 bases and J 3 bases; bases outside gene matches: 19. This CDR3 is built from 17 residues. Here the CDR3 reads CANSPLEAGGVDTEAFF. CDR3 sequence (DNA): TGTGCCAACTCCCCTCTCGAGGCAGGGGGCGTGGACACTGAAGCTTTCTTT.

V and J are TRBV25-1 and TRBJ2-7, with a tentative D call TRBD1 (5 bases). V was trimmed by 7 bases and J by 5 bases, leaving 12 bases between them. In germline, CDR1 is MGHDK, CDR2 SYGVNS. This CDR3 region has 12 residues. The CDR3 DNA follows: TGTGCCAGCAAACCCGACAGCGACGAGCAGTACTTC. Translation: CASKPDSDEQYF.

In regard to this clone: The identical CDR3 is also encoded by other nucleotide sequences in the sample. The chain combines TRBV9 with TRBJ2-1, with TRBD1 as a possible D gene (6 bases). This CDR3 contains 14 residues. Germline CDR1 reads SGDLS; CDR2 reads YYNGEE. Trimming stripped 5 bases from V and 1 base from J, with 10 bases between. DNA for the CDR3: TGTGCCAGCAGAGGGGGTGGGTCCTACAATGAGCAGTTCTTC. This encodes CASRGGGSYNEQFF.

The gene calls are TRBV13 and TRBJ2-7; D could derive from TRBD1 or TRBD2 (5 bases each). The CDR3 covers 12 residues. Germline loops: CDR1 PRHDT, CDR2 FYEKMQ (reference sequence). Trimming left V 4 bases short and J 8 bases short, with 12 bases between. In nucleotides, the CDR3 is TGTGCCAGCAGCTCAGGGTGGGAGAAGCAGTACTTC. Its protein is CASSSGWEKQYF.

This chain joins TRBV6-5 and TRBJ1-3; no clear D gene. V dropped 10 bases and J dropped 0 bases, with 16 bases sitting between them. The length of the CDR3 is 15 residues. Germline lookup yields CDR1 MNHEY and CDR2 SVGAGI. The CDR3 spells CATLSLRSSGNTIYF. DNA for the CDR3: TGTGCCACTCTCTCACTCCGAAGCTCTGGAAACACCATATATTTT.

The chain is built from TRBV29-1 and TRBJ2-1, with 10 positions matching TRBD2. The CDR3 loop spans 14 amino acids. With V trimmed by 7 bases and J by 6 bases, 9 bases remained unmatched. CDR1 and CDR2 from the germline V gene are SQVTM and ANQGSEA. The CDR3 sequence is CSAISGTSVNEQFF. The CDR3 DNA follows: TGCAGCGCTATCTCCGGGACTAGCGTCAATGAGCAGTTCTTC.

Written as DNA, the CDR3 is TGTGCCAGCAGCCAGACAACCTACAGGGGCGGAAACATTCAGTACTTC. It translates to CASSQTTYRGGNIQYF. The chain links TRBV14 to TRBJ2-4, with 7 positions matching TRBD1. The J segment lost 6 bases and the V segment lost 3 bases, leaving 11 bases of the junction unmatched. The CDR3 is 16 amino acids. Germline values: CDR1 SGHDN, CDR2 FVKESK.